Each of the 4 T cell receptor beta chains below was sequenced from the same sample in a study of CXCR3-negative and CXCR3-positive naive CD8 T cells. Their target antigens are unknown. 5' RACE that incorporated UMI labels was used to prepare the TRB cDNA libraries. Using the 5' RACE reads, TCRdb records one entry per CDR3 protein without DNA. The sample's table shows about 120,000 distinct CDR3 sequences. Points from the study as a whole: CXCR3-positive naive cells had TRB CDR3s that were more hydrophobic than CXCR3-negative naive cells had.

Sequenced: naive CXCR3+ CD8+ T cells from blood. Subset noted: CD45RO-CCR7+CD27+CD95- naive CD8+ T cells expressing CXCR3 (TNR3+). These receptors originate from a human donor in good health. Some clones in this sample may be carry-over from other donors' samples.

The chain uses TRBV15 and TRBJ1-1; TCRdb's assignment of TRBD1 cannot be checked, as there is no DNA. CDR3 size: 15 residues. The V gene's germline CDR1 is LNHNV and CDR2 YYDKDF (reference sequence). CDR3 in amino acids: CATSRDVGRMSEAFF.

The chain joins TRBV7-9 to TRBJ1-1; TCRdb gives TRBD1 as the D gene, but with no DNA this cannot be confirmed. The CDR3 contains 14 residues. Germline CDR1 and CDR2: SEHNR and FQNEAQ (reference sequence). CDR3 sequence reads: CASSLDGTATEAFF.

The chain carries TRBV7-9 and TRBJ2-1; no DNA is available, so the TRBD1 call from TCRdb remains unchecked. CDR1 is SEHNR and CDR2 is FQNEAQ in the germline V gene (reference sequence). CDR3 length: 16 amino acids. The CDR3 here is CASSPEGGRNYNEQFF.

The V call is TRBV2, the J call TRBJ2-7. CDR1 and CDR2 (germline): SNHLY, FYNNEI. The CDR3 has 13 residues. The CDR3 here is CASSEHKRDEQYF.